The clone carrying this TCR beta chain was detected only once. The study recruited people aged 18 to 89 years across about two dozen US areas. The record originates from a study of blood T cell repertoires in COVID-19. Original analysis: Amplification of reference gene primers was used by the study to estimate nucleated cell counts. The data were produced by immunoSEQ multiplex PCR, yet TCRdb's version contains in-frame clones alone and is incomplete. V, J and clone size reflect that table, while D and trimming were determined from the DNA. Of about 380,000 clones in the sample, 88% were seen once. The specimen sequenced was PBMCs or T cells enriched from blood (not recorded which). This TCR was recovered from a woman in her late teens or twenties who had recovered from COVID-19.

The CDR3 DNA is TGTGCCATCAGTGAGTCCCGACAGGGAGCCTACGAGCAGTACTTC. Amino acids: CAISESRQGAYEQYF. The chain employs TRBV10-3 and TRBJ2-7; 7 bases agree with TRBD1. This CDR3 comprises 15 residues. Germline V gene sequence: CDR1 ENHRY, CDR2 SYGVKD. V shed 0 bases, J shed 2 bases, and the junction held 4 bases outside the gene matches.